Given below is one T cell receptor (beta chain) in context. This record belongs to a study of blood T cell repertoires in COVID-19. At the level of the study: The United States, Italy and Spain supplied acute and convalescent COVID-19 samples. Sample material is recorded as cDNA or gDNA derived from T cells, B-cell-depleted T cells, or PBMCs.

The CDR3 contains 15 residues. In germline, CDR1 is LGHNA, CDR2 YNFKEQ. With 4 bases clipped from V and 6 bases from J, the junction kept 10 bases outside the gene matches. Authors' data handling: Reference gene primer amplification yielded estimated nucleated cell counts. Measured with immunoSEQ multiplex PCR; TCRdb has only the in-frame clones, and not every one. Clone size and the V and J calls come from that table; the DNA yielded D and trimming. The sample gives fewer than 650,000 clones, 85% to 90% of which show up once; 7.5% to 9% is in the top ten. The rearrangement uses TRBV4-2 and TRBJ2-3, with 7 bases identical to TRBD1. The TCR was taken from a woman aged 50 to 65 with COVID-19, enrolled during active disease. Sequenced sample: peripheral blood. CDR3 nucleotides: TGTGCCAGCAGCCCCGACAAGGGGGCGGCCGATACGCAGTATTTT. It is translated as CASSPDKGAADTQYF.